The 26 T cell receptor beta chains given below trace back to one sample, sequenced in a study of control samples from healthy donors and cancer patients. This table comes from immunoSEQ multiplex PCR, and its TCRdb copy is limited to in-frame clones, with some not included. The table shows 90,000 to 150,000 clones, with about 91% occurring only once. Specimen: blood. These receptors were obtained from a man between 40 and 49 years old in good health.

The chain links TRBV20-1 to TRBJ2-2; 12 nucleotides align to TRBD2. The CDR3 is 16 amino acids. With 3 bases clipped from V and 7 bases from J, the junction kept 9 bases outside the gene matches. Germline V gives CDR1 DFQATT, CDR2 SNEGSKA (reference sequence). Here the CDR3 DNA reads TGCAGTGCTAGTAGACCGGGACTAGCGGGTTACGGGGAGCTGTTTTTT. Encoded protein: CSASRPGLAGYGELFF.

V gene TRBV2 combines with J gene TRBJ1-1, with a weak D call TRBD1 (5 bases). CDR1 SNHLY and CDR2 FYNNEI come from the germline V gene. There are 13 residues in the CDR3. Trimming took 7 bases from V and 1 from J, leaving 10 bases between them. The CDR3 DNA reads TGTGCCAGCAACAGAGACAGGAACACTGAAGCTTTCTTT. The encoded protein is CASNRDRNTEAFF.

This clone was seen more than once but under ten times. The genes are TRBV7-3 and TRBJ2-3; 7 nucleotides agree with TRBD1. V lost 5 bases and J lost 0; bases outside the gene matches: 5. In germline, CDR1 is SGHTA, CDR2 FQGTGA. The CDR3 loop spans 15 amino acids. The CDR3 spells CASSPDRASTDTQYF. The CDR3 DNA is TGTGCCAGCAGCCCCGACAGGGCTAGCACAGATACGCAGTATTTT.

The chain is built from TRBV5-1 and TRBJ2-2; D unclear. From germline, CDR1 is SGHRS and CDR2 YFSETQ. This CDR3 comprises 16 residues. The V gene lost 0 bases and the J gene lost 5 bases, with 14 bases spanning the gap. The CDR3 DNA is TGCGCCAGCAGCTTGGCCCACGCAGGCACAACCGGGGAGCTGTTTTTT. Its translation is CASSLAHAGTTGELFF.

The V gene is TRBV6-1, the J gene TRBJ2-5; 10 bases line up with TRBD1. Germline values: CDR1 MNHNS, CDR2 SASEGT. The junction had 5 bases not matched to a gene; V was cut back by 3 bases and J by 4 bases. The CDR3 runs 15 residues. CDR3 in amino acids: CASSELRTGGETQYF. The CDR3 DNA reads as TGTGCCAGCAGTGAGCTTCGGACAGGGGGAGAGACCCAGTACTTC.

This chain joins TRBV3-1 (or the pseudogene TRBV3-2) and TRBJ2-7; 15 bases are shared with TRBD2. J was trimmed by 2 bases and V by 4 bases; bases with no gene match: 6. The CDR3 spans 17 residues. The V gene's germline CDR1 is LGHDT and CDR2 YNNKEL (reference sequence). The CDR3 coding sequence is TGTGCCAGCAGCCCCGGACTAGCGGGGGGGTTAACCTACGAGCAGTACTTC. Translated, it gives CASSPGLAGGLTYEQYF.

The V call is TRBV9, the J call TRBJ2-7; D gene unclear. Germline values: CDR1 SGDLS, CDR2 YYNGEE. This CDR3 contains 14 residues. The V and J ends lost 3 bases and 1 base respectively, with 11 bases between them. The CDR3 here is CASSAAPESYEQYF. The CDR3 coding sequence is TGTGCCAGCAGCGCAGCCCCGGAGTCCTACGAGCAGTACTTC.

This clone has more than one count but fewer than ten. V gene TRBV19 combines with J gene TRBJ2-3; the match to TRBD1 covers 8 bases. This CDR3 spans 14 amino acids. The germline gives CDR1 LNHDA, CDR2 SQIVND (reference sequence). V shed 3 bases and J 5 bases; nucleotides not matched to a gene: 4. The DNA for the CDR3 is TGTGCCAGTAGTATCAGGACAGGGAAAGATACGCAGTATTTT. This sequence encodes CASSIRTGKDTQYF.

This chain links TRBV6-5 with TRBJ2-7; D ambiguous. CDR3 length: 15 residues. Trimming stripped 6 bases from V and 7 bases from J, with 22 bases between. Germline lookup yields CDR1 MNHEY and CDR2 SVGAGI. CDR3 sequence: CASSNPWTGSEEQYF. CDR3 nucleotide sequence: TGTGCCAGCAGCAATCCGTGGACCGGGTCAGAGGAGCAGTACTTC.

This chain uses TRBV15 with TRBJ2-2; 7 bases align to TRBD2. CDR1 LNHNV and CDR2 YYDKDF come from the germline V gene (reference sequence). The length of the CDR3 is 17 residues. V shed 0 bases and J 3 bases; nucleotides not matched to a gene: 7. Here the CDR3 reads CATSRDGGLADTGELFF. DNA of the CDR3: TGTGCCACCAGCAGAGATGGTGGCCTAGCGGACACCGGGGAGCTGTTTTTT. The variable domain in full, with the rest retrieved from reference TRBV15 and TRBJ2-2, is DAMVIQNPRYQVTQFGKPVTLSCSQTLNHNVMYWYQQKSSQAPKLLFHYYDKDFNNEADTPDNFQSRRPNTSFCFLDIRSPGLGDTAMYLCATSRDGGLADTGELFFGEGSRLTVL.

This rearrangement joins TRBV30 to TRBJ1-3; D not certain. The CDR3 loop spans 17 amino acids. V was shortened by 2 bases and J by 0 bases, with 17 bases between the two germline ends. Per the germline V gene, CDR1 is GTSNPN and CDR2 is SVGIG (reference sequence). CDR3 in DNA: TGTGCCTGGAGTCCCCTTCCTTTCGCGAACTCTGGAAACACCATATATTTT. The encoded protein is CAWSPLPFANSGNTIYF.

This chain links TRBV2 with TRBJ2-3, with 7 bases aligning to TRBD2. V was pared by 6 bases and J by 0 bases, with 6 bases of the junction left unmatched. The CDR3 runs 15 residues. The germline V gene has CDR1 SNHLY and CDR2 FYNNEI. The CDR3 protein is CASRPGTTSTDTQYF. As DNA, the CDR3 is TGTGCCAGCAGGCCCGGGACTACTAGCACAGATACGCAGTATTTT.

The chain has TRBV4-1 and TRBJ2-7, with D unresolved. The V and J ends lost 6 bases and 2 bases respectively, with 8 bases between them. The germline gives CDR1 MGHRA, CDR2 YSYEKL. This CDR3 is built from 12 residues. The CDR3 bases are TGCGCCAGCAGGGCAGCCACCTACGAGCAGTACTTC. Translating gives CASRAATYEQYF.

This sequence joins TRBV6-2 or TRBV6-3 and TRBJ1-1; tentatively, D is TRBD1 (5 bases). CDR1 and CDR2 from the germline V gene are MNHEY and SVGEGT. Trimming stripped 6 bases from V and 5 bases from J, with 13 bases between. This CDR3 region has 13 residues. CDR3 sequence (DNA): TGTGCCAGCAGCGGCGCGGGGGGAACTGAAGCTTTCTTT. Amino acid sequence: CASSGAGGTEAFF.

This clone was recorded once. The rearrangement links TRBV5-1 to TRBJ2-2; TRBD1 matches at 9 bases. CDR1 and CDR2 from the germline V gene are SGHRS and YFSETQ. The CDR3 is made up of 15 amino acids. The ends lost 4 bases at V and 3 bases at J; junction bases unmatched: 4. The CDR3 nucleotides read TGCGCCAGCAGCCTGGGACAGGGAGACACCGGGGAGCTGTTTTTT. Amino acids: CASSLGQGDTGELFF.

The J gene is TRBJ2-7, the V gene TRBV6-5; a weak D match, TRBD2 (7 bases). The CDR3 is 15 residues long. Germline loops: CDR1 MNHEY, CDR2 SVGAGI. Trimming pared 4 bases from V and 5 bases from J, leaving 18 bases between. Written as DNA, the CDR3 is TGTGCCAGCAGTTCGGCGGGGGCAGGGAAGGACGAGCAGTACTTC. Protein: CASSSAGAGKDEQYF.

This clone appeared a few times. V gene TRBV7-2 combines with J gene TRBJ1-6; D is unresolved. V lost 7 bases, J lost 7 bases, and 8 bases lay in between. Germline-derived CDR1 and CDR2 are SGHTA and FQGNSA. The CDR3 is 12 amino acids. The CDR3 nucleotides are TGTGCCAGCAACACCTTAAATTCACCCCTCCACTTT. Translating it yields CASNTLNSPLHF.

Here the CDR3 reads CASSIGGTLSSGNTIYF. CDR3 DNA: TGTGCCAGCTCAATCGGTGGCACCCTGAGCTCTGGAAACACCATATATTTT. This chain uses TRBV18 with TRBJ1-3; the D is unclear. The germline V and J ends were trimmed by 5 bases and 0 bases, with 17 bases remaining between them. The CDR3 totals 17 residues. Germline lookup yields CDR1 KGHSH and CDR2 LQKENI.

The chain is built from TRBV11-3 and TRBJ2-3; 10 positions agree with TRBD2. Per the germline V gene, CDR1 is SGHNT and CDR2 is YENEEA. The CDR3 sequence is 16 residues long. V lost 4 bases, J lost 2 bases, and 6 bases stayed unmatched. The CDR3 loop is CASSSKSGGVTDTQYF. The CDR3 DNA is TGTGCCAGCAGCTCGAAGAGCGGGGGGGTCACAGATACGCAGTATTTT.

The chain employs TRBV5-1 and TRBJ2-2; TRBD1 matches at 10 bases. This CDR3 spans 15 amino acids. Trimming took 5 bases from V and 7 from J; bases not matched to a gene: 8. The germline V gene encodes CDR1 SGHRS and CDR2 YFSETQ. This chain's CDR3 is CASSPPGQGIGELFF. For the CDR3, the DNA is TGCGCCAGCAGTCCACCGGGACAGGGGATCGGGGAGCTGTTTTTT.

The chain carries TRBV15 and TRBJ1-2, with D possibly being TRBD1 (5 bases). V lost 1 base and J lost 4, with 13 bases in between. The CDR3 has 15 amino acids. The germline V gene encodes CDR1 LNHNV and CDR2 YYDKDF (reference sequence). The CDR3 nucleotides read TGTGCCACCAGCAGAGGAGGGGCCAGGAGCTATGGCTACACCTTC. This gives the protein CATSRGGARSYGYTF.

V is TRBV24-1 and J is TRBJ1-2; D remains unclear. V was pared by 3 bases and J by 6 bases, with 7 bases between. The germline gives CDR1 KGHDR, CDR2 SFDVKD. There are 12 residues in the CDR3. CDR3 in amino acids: CATSDLVNGYTF. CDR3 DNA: TGTGCCACCAGTGATCTCGTAAATGGCTACACCTTC.

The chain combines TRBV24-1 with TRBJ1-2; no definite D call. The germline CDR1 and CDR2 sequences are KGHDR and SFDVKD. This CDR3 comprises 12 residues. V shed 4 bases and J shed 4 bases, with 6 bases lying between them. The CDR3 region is CATSDLSYGYTF. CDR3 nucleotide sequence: TGTGCCACCAGTGACCTCAGCTATGGCTACACCTTC.

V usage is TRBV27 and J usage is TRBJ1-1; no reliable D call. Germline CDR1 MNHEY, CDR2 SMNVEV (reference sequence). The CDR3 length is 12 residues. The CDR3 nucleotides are TGTTCCGTGCGGACGGAGAACACTGAAGCTTTCTTT. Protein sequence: CSVRTENTEAFF.

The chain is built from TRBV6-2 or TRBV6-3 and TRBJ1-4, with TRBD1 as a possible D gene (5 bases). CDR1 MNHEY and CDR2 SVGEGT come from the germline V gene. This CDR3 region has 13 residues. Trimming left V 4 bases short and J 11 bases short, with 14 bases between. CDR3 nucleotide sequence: TGTGCCAGCAGTTCCCCGGGGGGGGTTAAACTGTTTTTT. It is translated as CASSSPGGVKLFF.

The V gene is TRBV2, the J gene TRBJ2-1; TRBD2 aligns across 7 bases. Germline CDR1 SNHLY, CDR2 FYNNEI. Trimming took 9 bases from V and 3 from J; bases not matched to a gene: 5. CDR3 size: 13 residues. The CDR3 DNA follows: TGTGCCAGTGGTCTAGCGGTCTACAATGAGCAGTTCTTC. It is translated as CASGLAVYNEQFF.